These 10 T cell receptor beta chains were all obtained from the same sample, sequenced in a study of early T cells in non-severe SARS-CoV-2 infection. TCRdb processed the 5' RACE reads anew with MiXCR; each CDR3 protein has one entry. The sample has around 32,000 distinct CDR3 sequences, under 6% seen once. Sequenced: whole blood. All receptors come from an adult who was a healthcare worker with PCR-confirmed SARS-CoV-2 infection or an uninfected control (not recorded which).

This clonotype was recorded at least ten times. The chain couples TRBV7-6 to TRBJ2-5; D remains ambiguous. The CDR3 length is 12 residues. V shed 5 bases and J shed 5 bases, with 9 bases lying between them. CDR1 and CDR2 from the germline V gene are SGHVS and FNYEAQ. The CDR3 region has the DNA TGTGCCAGCAGCCCGCGTCAGGAGACCCAGTACTTC. Translation gives CASSPRQETQYF.

The table lists this clonotype with many counts. The chain couples TRBV20-1 to TRBJ1-6, with D unresolved. Germline-derived CDR1 and CDR2 are DFQATT and SNEGSKA (reference sequence). Trimming took 0 bases from V and 10 from J, leaving 10 bases between them. This CDR3 region has 13 residues. The CDR3 here is CSARDLGRSPLHF. The CDR3 DNA sequence: TGCAGTGCTAGAGACCTAGGAAGGTCACCCCTCCACTTT.

The chain carries TRBV7-9 and TRBJ2-2; D not certain. With 0 bases removed from V and 1 base from J, the gap between germline ends came to 6 bases. The germline V gene encodes CDR1 SEHNR and CDR2 FQNEAQ (reference sequence). The CDR3 totals 15 residues. DNA of the CDR3: TGTGCCAGCAGCTTAGCGATTGGGAACACCGGGGAGCTGTTTTTT. This sequence encodes CASSLAIGNTGELFF.

A few counts support this clonotype. The chain couples TRBV30 to TRBJ2-2, with 8 bases that match TRBD2. The CDR3 runs to 14 residues. CDR1 and CDR2 from the germline V gene are GTSNPN and SVGIG (reference sequence). Unmatched junction bases numbered 1, after V lost 0 bases and J lost 4 bases. Here the CDR3 reads CAWSVLAATGELFF. The CDR3 DNA reads as TGTGCCTGGAGTGTACTAGCGGCCACCGGGGAGCTGTTTTTT.

On this clonotype: One base away lies a much larger clone, so this may be a sequencing read error. The CDR3 DNA follows: TGCGCCAGCGCCCACTCCGCCAGCCACGAGCAGTACTTC. Amino acids: CASAHSASHEQYF. This rearrangement joins TRBV10-1 to TRBJ2-7; D gene unclear. The CDR3 runs 13 residues. V dropped 8 bases and J dropped 5 bases, with 16 bases sitting between them. Germline CDR1 WNHNN, CDR2 SYGVQD (reference sequence).

In its sample, this clonotype was seen a few times. J is TRBJ2-2 and V is TRBV12-3 or TRBV12-4; TRBD1 agrees at 11 bases. The CDR3 is 16 residues long. V lost 6 bases and J lost 4; bases outside the gene matches: 7. The CDR3 sequence is CASSGDRGSGTGELFF. The CDR3 nucleotides read TGTGCCAGCAGCGGGGACAGGGGGTCGGGCACCGGGGAGCTGTTTTTT.

Ten or more counts support this clonotype. The chain is built from TRBV2 and TRBJ1-5; 9 bases map to TRBD1. The CDR3 consists of 14 residues. V was pared by 5 bases and J by 5 bases, with 4 bases of the junction left unmatched. Germline V gene data show CDR1 as SNHLY and CDR2 as FYNNEI. The CDR3: CASSRTGEDQPQHF. As DNA, the CDR3 is TGTGCCAGCAGTCGGACAGGGGAGGATCAGCCCCAGCATTTT.

This clonotype was counted ten times or more. The chain joins TRBV29-1 to TRBJ2-5; the D is unclear. V was pared by 1 base and J by 1 base, with 7 bases between. The CDR3 is 13 residues long. Germline V gene lookup returns CDR1 SQVTM and CDR2 ANQGSEA. The CDR3 nucleotides read TGCAGCGTTGAAGTAAACAGCCAAGAGACCCAGTACTTC. It translates to CSVEVNSQETQYF.

The chain is built from TRBV7-3 and TRBJ2-3; the D is unclear. The CDR3 spans 14 residues. Germline CDR1 SGHTA, CDR2 FQGTGA. V lost 1 base, J lost 0 bases, and 5 bases lay in between. The CDR3 DNA follows: TGTGCCAGCAGCTTAAAGGATAGCACAGATACGCAGTATTTT. Amino acids: CASSLKDSTDTQYF.

This clonotype was counted at least ten times. Written as DNA, the CDR3 is TGTGCCAGCAGTTCCAAGGCACTCTATGGCTACACCTTC. Translated: CASSSKALYGYTF. V usage is TRBV6-6 and J usage is TRBJ1-2; D call uncertain. The ends were cut back, 4 bases at V and 4 bases at J, with 10 bases in the middle. The CDR3 runs to 13 residues. Germline-derived CDR1 and CDR2 are MNHNY and SVGAGI (reference sequence).